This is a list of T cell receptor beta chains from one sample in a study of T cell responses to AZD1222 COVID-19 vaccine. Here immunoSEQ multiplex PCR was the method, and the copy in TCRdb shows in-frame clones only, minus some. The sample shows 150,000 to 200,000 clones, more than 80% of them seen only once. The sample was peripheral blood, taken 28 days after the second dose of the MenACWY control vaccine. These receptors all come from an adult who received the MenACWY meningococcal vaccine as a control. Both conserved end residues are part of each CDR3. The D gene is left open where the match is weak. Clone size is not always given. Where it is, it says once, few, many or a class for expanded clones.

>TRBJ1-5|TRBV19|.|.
TGTGCACCTACCCGGGCAAGACAGCCCCAGCATTTT
CAPTRARQPQHF
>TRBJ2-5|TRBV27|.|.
TGTGCCAGCAGTTTGTGGGTGGGCGCGGGACAAGAGGCCCAGTACTTC
CASSLWVGAGQEAQYF
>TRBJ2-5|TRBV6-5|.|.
TGTGCCAGCAGTTACTCTAACAACCAAGAGACCCAGTACTTC
CASSYSNNQETQYF
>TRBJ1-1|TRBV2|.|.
TGTGCCAGCAGGGTGACAGCGGCGAGGGCTGAAGCTTTCTTT
CASRVTAARAEAFF
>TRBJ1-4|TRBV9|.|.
TGTGCCAGCAGCGTACGGACAGACCCTAATGAAAAACTGTTTTTT
CASSVRTDPNEKLFF
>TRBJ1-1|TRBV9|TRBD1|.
TGTGCCAGCAGCGCCACAGGGGGAGGTACTGAAGCTTTCTTT
CASSATGGGTEAFF
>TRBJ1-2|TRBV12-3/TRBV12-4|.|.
TGTGCCAGCAGCATAACAGGGAAGTATGGCTACACCTTC
CASSITGKYGYTF
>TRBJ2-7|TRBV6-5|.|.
TGTGCCAGCAGTCGAACTAGAGCTTTTGGGCAGTACTTC
CASSRTRAFGQYF
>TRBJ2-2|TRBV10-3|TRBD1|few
TGTGCCATCAGTGAGGACAGGGGGCAGGCCGGGGAGCTGTTTTTT
CAISEDRGQAGELFF
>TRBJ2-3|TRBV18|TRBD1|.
TGTGCCAACAGGGGCCCAACAGATACGCAGTATTTT
CANRGPTDTQYF
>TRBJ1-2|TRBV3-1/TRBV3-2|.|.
TGTGCCAGCAGCCAAGATGGGCGTGGCTACACCTTC
CASSQDGRGYTF
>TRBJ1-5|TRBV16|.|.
TGTGCCAGCAACCTAGGGAGGGGTCAGCCCCAGCATTTT
CASNLGRGQPQHF
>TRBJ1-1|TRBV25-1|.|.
TGTGCCAGCAGTAGGACAGTTGAAGCTTTCTTT
CASSRTVEAFF
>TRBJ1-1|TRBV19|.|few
TGTGCCAGTAGTCCCCCCCACAGGAACACTGAAGCTTTCTTT
CASSPPHRNTEAFF
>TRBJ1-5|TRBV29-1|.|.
TGCAGCGGGTCACCTATTGGTTTCACGGCGGATCAGCCCCAGCATTTT
CSGSPIGFTADQPQHF
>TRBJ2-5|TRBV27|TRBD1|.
TGTGCCAGCAGTTCACCCGGACAGGGGGCGGAGACCCAGTACTTC
CASSSPGQGAETQYF
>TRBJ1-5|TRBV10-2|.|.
TGCGCCAGCAAACCCCCAAACAATCAGCCCCAGCATTTT
CASKPPNNQPQHF
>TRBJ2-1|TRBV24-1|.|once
TGTGCCACCGCCCACCGGGACCCAGTTTTGAATGAGCAGTTCTTC
CATAHRDPVLNEQFF
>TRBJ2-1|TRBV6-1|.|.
TGTGCCAGCAGTGAAGAGGAGCGCAATGAGCAGTTCTTC
CASSEEERNEQFF
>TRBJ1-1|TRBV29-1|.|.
TGCAGCGGAATGAACACTGAAGCTTTCTTT
CSGMNTEAFF
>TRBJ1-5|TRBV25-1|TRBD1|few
TGTGCCAGCAGTGCACAGGGGGAGCCAAATCAGCCCCAGCATTTT
CASSAQGEPNQPQHF
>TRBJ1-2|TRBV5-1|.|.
TGCGCCAGCGCCCGGGCCAAGGGTGGGGATGGCTACACCTTC
CASARAKGGDGYTF
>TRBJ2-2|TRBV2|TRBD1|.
TGTGCCAGCAGTGAACAACAGGGGGTAGCCGGGGAGCTGTTTTTT
CASSEQQGVAGELFF
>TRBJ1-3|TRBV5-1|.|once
TGCGCCAGCAGCTTGGCCCTGCAGAACTCTGGAAACACCATATATTTT
CASSLALQNSGNTIYF
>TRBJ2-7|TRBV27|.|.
TGTGCCAGCAGTTCCCCATTAAAAATCTACGAGCAGTACTTC
CASSSPLKIYEQYF
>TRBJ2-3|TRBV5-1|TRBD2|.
TGCGCCAGCAGCTTGGCCCTAGCGGTTAGCACAGATACGCAGTATTTT
CASSLALAVSTDTQYF
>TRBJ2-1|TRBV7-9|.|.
TGTGCCAGCAGCCCGGCCGGGTCCTACAATGAGCAGTTCTTC
CASSPAGSYNEQFF
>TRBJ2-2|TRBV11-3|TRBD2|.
TGTGCCAGCAGCTTAAAGCGGGGGAACACCGGGGAGCTGTTTTTT
CASSLKRGNTGELFF
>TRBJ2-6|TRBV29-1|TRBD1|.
TGCAGCGTTGGGGTAGACAGGGGGGCCGGCTCTGGGGCCAACGTCCTGACTTTC
CSVGVDRGAGSGANVLTF
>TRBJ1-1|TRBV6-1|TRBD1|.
TGTGCCAGCAGTGAGGGGGACAGAGAAGCTTTCTTT
CASSEGDREAFF
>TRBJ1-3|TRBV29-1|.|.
TGCAGCGTTCAGATGCAGGCTGGAAACACCATATATTTT
CSVQMQAGNTIYF
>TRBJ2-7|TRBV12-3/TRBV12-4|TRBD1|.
TGTGCCAGCACCCGGGACAGCTCCTACGAGCAGTACTTC
CASTRDSSYEQYF
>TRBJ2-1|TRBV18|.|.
TGTGCCAGCTCACGTTCGGGGAGTGGGCAGTTCTTC
CASSRSGSGQFF
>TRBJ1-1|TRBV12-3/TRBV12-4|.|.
TGTGCCAGCAGTTTATCCCTGGGGGCTGAAGCTTTCTTT
CASSLSLGAEAFF
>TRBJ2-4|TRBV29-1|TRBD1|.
TGCAGCGCAGGGACAGTAGCCAAAAACATTCAGTACTTC
CSAGTVAKNIQYF
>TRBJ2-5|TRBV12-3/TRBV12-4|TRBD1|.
TGTGCCAGCAGACAGGGGTTGGAGACCCAGTACTTC
CASRQGLETQYF
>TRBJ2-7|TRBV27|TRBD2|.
TGTGCCAGCAGCCAAACGACTAGCGGGAAAGGCGAGCAGTACTTC
CASSQTTSGKGEQYF
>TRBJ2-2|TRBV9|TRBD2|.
TGTGCCAGCAGCCCTCGACTAGCGGAAGGGACCGGGGAGCTGTTTTTT
CASSPRLAEGTGELFF
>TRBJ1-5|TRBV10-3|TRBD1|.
TGTGCCATCAGCTTGGGGGACAGTAAGCAGCCCCAGCATTTT
CAISLGDSKQPQHF
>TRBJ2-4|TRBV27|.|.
TGTGCCAGCAGTTCGAGTGCAGCCAAAAACATTCAGTACTTC
CASSSSAAKNIQYF
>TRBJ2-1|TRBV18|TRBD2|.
TGTGCCAGCTCACCCCAAAGACTAGCGGGAGGGGTCAATGAGCAGTTCTTC
CASSPQRLAGGVNEQFF
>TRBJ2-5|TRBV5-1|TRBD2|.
TGCGCCAGCAGCTTGGAACTAGCGGGGTCCGGGGGGACCCAGTACTTC
CASSLELAGSGGTQYF